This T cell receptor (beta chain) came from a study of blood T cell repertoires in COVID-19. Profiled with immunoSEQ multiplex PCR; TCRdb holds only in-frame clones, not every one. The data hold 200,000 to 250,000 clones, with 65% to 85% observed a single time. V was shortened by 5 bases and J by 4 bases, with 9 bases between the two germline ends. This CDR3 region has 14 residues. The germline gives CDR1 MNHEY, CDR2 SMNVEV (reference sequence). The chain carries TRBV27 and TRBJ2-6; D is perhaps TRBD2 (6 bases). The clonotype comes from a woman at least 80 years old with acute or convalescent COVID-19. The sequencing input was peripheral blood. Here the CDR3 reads CASSVGGGANVLTF. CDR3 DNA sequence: TGTGCCAGCAGTGTGGGGGGAGGGGCCAACGTCCTGACTTTC.